The following is a T cell receptor beta chain sequence with its context. The sample belongs to a study of shared clonotypes between healthy human individuals. Measured with immunoSEQ multiplex PCR; TCRdb has only the in-frame clones, and not every one. The sample includes around 1.9 million clones, 93% seen only once; the top ten take around 1.7%. CDR1 and CDR2 (germline): MDHEN, SYDVKM. The CDR3 is made up of 11 amino acids. V lost 7 bases and J lost 8, with 8 bases in between. Positive CCR7 selection of CD45RO-negative cells yielded the naive CD8 cells, and terminally differentiated effector memory CD45RA+ cells were excluded.

This clonotype was sampled from a young man in good health. Some clones in this sample may be carry-over from other donors' samples. Sequencing was performed on naive CD8+ T cells from PBMCs. This sequence joins TRBV28 and TRBJ2-2; D remains unclear. The CDR3 protein is CASKRAGELFF. Written as DNA, the CDR3 is TGTGCCAGCAAGAGAGCGGGGGAGCTGTTTTTT.